The 11 T cell receptor beta chains listed next were all sequenced from one sample in a study of cytomegalovirus exposure and HLA in healthy donors. This PCR relied on a set of 60 Vbeta primers and 13 Jbeta primers. TCRdb's table, derived via immunoSEQ multiplex PCR, lists solely in-frame clones and lacks some. The table has around 130,000 clones, 82% seen once. Material for sequencing was PBMCs. These receptors all come from a male donor in good health and CMV-seropositive.

This clone was recorded a few times. V and J are TRBV7-2 and TRBJ2-7; 7 bases are a match to TRBD1. Per germline, CDR1 SGHTA and CDR2 FQGNSA. V trimming: 5 bases; J trimming: 4 bases; junction bases outside the gene matches: 5. This CDR3 has 13 amino acids. In nucleotides, the CDR3 is TGTGCCAGCAGCACCGAGACAGGGTACGAGCAGTACTTC. Its translation: CASSTETGYEQYF.

This clone was seen a handful of times. The chain combines TRBV15 with TRBJ2-5, with 7 nucleotides matching TRBD1. Germline lookup yields CDR1 LNHNV and CDR2 YYDKDF (reference sequence). The CDR3 is 17 residues long. V lost 0 bases to trimming and J lost 3 bases; unmatched junction nucleotides: 10. CDR3 region: CATSRDLRGRREETQYF. Here the CDR3 DNA reads TGTGCCACCAGCAGAGATTTGAGGGGGCGCCGGGAAGAGACCCAGTACTTC.

This chain links TRBV9 with TRBJ1-4; weak D call: TRBD1 (5 bases). This CDR3 is 16 amino acids long. Germline assignment: CDR1 SGDLS and CDR2 YYNGEE. Trimming left V 6 bases short and J 3 bases short, with 18 bases between. The CDR3 region is CASNPGHLGANEKLFF. CDR3 in DNA: TGTGCCAGCAATCCAGGACATCTAGGAGCTAATGAAAAACTGTTTTTT.

This chain uses TRBV5-6 with TRBJ2-1; 11 bases map to TRBD2. Germline CDR1 is SGHDT and CDR2 is YYEEEE. This CDR3 is built from 16 residues. Losses at the gene ends were 2 bases for V and 4 bases for J; bases not matched to a gene: 5. CDR3 nucleotide sequence: TGTGCCAGCAGCTTCCTAGCGGGAGGCGATTACAATGAGCAGTTCTTC. Translated, it gives CASSFLAGGDYNEQFF.

The chain's CDR3 is CASGRSGETQYF. The CDR3 DNA reads as TGTGCCTCGGGACGGAGCGGGGAGACCCAGTACTTC. V is TRBV30 and J is TRBJ2-5, with D tentatively TRBD2 (6 bases). Trimming cost V 7 bases and J 5 bases, with 14 bases left between them. The CDR3 is 12 residues long. Germline values: CDR1 GTSNPN, CDR2 SVGIG (reference sequence). Full variable domain (outside the CDR3, taken from reference TRBV30 and TRBJ2-5): SQTIHQWPATLVQPVGSPLSLECTVEGTSNPNLYWYRQAAGRGLQLLFYSVGIGQISSEVPQNLSASRPQDRQFILSSKKLLLSDSGFYLCASGRSGETQYFGPGTRLLVL.

This clone was counted only a few times. This sequence joins TRBV7-6 and TRBJ2-1; D perhaps matches TRBD1 (5 bases). Trimming removed 4 bases at V and 9 bases at J, with 7 bases between. The V gene's germline CDR1 is SGHVS and CDR2 FNYEAQ. The length of the CDR3 is 11 residues. The CDR3 is CASSSQVEQFF. CDR3 nucleotides: TGTGCCAGCAGCTCACAGGTTGAGCAGTTCTTC.

On this clone: Germline and junction disagree at one end, which may indicate a read error. Other DNA sequences in this sample translate to the same CDR3. The chain is built from TRBV6-5 and TRBJ1-1, with 7 nucleotides matching TRBD1. Germline loops: CDR1 MNHEY, CDR2 SVGAGI. The CDR3 runs 13 residues. CDR3 nucleotide sequence: TGTGCCAGCAGCTACTCGATGACAGGGTGGGCTTTCTTT. Protein sequence: CASSYSMTGWAFF.

The chain couples TRBV19 to TRBJ2-2; TRBD2 agrees at 10 bases. Germline V CDR1 and CDR2: LNHDA, SQIVND (reference sequence). The junction had 11 bases not matched to a gene; V was cut back by 4 bases and J by 0 bases. The CDR3 consists of 19 residues. CDR3 nucleotides: TGTGCCAGTAGTACTGGAGTGAGCGGGAGGGTCACGAACACCGGGGAGCTGTTTTTT. It yields the protein CASSTGVSGRVTNTGELFF. Drawing the rest from reference TRBV19 and TRBJ2-2, the complete variable domain is DGGITQSPKYLFRKEGQNVTLSCEQNLNHDAMYWYRQDPGQGLRLIYYSQIVNDFQKGDIAEGYSVSREKKESFPLTVTSAQKNPTAFYLCASSTGVSGRVTNTGELFFGEGSRLTVL.

The sample holds one count of this clone. V is TRBV12-5 and J is TRBJ2-5; 10 positions match TRBD1. The J call may be mistaken, given a closer DNA end match to TRBJ2-7. Germline assignment: CDR1 LGHNT and CDR2 FRNRAP. The CDR3 sequence is 14 residues long. The CDR3 protein is CASGGGTGAYEQYF. The CDR3 nucleotides read TGTGCTAGTGGGGGGGGGACAGGGGCCTACGAGCAGTACTTC.

V is TRBV6-5 and J is TRBJ1-2; D gene uncertain. The CDR3 contains 14 residues. The germline CDR1 and CDR2 sequences are MNHEY and SVGAGI. Trimming stripped 0 bases from V and 8 bases from J, with 13 bases between. The CDR3 spells CASSYSRAMRGYTF. CDR3 DNA sequence: TGTGCCAGCAGTTACTCGAGGGCGATGCGGGGCTACACCTTC.

Turning to this clone: Its ends do not fully match the called genes, so a read error is possible. V gene TRBV27 combines with J gene TRBJ2-4, with TRBD1 identical over 10 bases. This CDR3 comprises 19 residues. Germline loops: CDR1 MNHEY, CDR2 SMNVEV (reference sequence). The CDR3 DNA is TGTGCCAGCAGTCCCCACCGGGACAGGGGAATACTAGCCAAAAACAGTCAGTACTTC. The encoded protein is CASSPHRDRGILAKNSQYF.